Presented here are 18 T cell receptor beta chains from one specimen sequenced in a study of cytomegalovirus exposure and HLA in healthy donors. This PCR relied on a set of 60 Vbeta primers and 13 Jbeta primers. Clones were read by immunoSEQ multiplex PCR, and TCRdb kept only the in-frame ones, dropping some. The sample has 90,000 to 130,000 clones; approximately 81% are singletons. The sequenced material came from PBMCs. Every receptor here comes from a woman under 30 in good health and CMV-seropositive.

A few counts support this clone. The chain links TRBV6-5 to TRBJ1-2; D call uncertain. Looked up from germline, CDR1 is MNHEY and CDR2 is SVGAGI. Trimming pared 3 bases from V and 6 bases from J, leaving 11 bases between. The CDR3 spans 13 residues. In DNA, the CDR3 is TGTGCCAGCAGTTATACTAGATCGAATGGCTACACCTTC. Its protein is CASSYTRSNGYTF.

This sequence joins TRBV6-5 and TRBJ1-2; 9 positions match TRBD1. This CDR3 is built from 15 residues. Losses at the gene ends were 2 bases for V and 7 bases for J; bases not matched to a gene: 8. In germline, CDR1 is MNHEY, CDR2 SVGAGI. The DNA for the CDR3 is TGTGCCAGCAGTTACCTCCACCGGACAGGGGTTGGCTACACCTTC. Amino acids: CASSYLHRTGVGYTF.

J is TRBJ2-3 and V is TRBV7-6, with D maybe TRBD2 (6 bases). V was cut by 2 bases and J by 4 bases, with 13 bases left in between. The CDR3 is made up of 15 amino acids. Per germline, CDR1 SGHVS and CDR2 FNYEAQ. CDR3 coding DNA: TGTGCCAGCAGCTTAACTCCAGGGAGGTCAGATACGCAGTATTTT. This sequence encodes CASSLTPGRSDTQYF.

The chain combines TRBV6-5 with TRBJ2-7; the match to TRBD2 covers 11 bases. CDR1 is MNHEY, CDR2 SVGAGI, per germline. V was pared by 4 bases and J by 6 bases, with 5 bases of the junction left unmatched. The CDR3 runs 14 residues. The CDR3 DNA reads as TGTGCCAGCAGTTTAACTAGCGGGAGCTCCGAGCAGTACTTC. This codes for CASSLTSGSSEQYF.

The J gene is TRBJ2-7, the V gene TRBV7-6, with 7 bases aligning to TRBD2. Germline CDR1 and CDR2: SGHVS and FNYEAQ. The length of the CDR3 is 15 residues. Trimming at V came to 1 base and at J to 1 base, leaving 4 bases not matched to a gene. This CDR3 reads CASSLVGRESYEQYF. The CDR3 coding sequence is TGTGCCAGCAGCTTAGTGGGGAGGGAGTCCTACGAGCAGTACTTC.

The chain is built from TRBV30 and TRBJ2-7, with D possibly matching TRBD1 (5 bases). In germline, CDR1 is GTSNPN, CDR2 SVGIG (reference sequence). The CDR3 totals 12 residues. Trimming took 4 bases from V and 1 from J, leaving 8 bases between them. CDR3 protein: CAWTDSSYEQYF. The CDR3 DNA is TGTGCCTGGACTGACAGTTCCTACGAGCAGTACTTC.

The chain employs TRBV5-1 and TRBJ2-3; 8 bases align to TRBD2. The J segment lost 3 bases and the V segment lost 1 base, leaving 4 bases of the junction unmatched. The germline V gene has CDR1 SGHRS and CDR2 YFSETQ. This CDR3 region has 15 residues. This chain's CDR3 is CASSLTAGGTDTQYF. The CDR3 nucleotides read TGCGCCAGCAGCTTGACTGCGGGAGGTACAGATACGCAGTATTTT.

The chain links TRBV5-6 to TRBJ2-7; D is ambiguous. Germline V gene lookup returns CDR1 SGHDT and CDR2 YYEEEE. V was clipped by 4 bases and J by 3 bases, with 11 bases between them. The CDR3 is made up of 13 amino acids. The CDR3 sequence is CASSLSQVYEQYF. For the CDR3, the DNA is TGTGCCAGCAGCCTTTCCCAGGTCTACGAGCAGTACTTC.

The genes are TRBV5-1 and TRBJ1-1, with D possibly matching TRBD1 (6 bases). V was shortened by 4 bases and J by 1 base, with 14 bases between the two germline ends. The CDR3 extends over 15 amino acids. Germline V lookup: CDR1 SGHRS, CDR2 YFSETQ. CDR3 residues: CASSGDKSANTEAFF. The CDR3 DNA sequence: TGCGCCAGCAGCGGGGACAAGTCGGCGAACACTGAAGCTTTCTTT.

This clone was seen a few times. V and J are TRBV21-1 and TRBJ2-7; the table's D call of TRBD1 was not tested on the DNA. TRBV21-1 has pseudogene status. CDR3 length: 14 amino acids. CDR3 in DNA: TGTGCCAGCACCAAAAGGGGCTTTTCCTACGAGCAGTACTTC. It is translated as CASTKRGFSYEQYF.

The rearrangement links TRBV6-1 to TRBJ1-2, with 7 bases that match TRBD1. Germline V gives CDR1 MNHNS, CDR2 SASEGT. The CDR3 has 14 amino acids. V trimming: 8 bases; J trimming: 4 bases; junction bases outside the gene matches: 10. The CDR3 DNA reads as TGTGCCAGCGGCAAACAGGGGATAAGCTATGGCTACACCTTC. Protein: CASGKQGISYGYTF.

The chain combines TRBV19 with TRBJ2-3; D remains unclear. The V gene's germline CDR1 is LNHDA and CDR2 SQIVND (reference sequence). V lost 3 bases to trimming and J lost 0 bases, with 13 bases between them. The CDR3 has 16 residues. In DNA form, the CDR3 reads TGTGCCAGTAGTATGATGTTCGGAGCGAGCACAGATACGCAGTATTTT. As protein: CASSMMFGASTDTQYF.

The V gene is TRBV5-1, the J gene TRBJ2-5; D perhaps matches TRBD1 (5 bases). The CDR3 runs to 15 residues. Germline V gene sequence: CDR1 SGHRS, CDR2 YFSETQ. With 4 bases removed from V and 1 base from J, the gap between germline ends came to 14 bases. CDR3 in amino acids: CASSPTQASQETQYF. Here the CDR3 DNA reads TGCGCCAGCAGCCCAACACAGGCCTCCCAAGAGACCCAGTACTTC.

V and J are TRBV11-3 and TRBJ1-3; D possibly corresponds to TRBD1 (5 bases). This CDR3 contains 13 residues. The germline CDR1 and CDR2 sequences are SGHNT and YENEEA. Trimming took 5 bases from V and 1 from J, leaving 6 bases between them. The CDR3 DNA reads TGTGCCAGCAGCGGGGGGTCTGGAAACACCATATATTTT. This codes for CASSGGSGNTIYF.

This CDR3 is CASSLGRAAYGYTF. CDR3 sequence (DNA): TGTGCCAGCAGCTTGGGCAGGGCCGCCTATGGCTACACCTTC. V is TRBV5-6 and J is TRBJ1-2, with D maybe TRBD1 (5 bases). CDR1 is SGHDT, CDR2 YYEEEE, per germline. This CDR3 is 14 amino acids long. V dropped 0 bases and J dropped 4 bases, with 10 bases sitting between them.

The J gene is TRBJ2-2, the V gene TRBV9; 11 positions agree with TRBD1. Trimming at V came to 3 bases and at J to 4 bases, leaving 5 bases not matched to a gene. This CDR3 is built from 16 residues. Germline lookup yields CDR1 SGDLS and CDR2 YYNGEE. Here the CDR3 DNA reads TGTGCCAGCAGCGCGACCGGGACAGGGGGCACCGGGGAGCTGTTTTTT. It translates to CASSATGTGGTGELFF. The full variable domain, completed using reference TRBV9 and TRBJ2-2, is DSGVTQTPKHLITATGQRVTLRCSPRSGDLSVYWYQQSLDQGLQFLIQYYNGEERAKGNILERFSAQQFPDLHSELNLSSLELGDSALYFCASSATGTGGTGELFFGEGSRLTVL.

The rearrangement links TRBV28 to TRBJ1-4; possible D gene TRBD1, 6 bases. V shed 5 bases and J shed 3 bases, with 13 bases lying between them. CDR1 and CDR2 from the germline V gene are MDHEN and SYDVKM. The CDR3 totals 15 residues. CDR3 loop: CASSATGGPNEKLFF. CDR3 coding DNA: TGTGCCAGCAGTGCGACAGGCGGACCTAATGAAAAACTGTTTTTT.

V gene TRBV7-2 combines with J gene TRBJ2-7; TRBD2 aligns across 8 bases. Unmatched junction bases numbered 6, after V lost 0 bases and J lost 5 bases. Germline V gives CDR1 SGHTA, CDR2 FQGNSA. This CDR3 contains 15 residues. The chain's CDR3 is CASSLAWTSRHEQYF. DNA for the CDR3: TGTGCCAGCAGCTTAGCGTGGACTAGCAGGCACGAGCAGTACTTC.